The 8 T cell receptor beta chains given below trace back to one sample, sequenced in a study of cytomegalovirus exposure and HLA in healthy donors. Clones were read by immunoSEQ multiplex PCR, and TCRdb kept only the in-frame ones, dropping some. Of about 120,000 clones listed, roughly nine tenths are singletons. The sample was PBMCs. The receptors shown here come from a woman between 18 and 30 years old in good health and CMV-seronegative.

The gene calls are TRBV27 and TRBJ1-2; weak D call: TRBD1 (5 bases). The CDR3 sequence is 13 residues long. V gave up 4 bases and J gave up 5 bases, with 11 bases separating them. Germline V CDR1 and CDR2: MNHEY, SMNVEV (reference sequence). This chain's CDR3 is CASSSARGYGYTF. The DNA for the CDR3 is TGTGCCAGCAGTTCAGCCCGGGGGTATGGCTACACCTTC.

The genes are TRBV7-2 and TRBJ2-1; perhaps TRBD2 as D (6 bases). CDR1 is SGHTA and CDR2 is FQGNSA in the germline V gene. The CDR3 spans 12 residues. Trimming stripped 2 bases from V and 9 bases from J, with 8 bases between. The CDR3 sequence: CASSLRGIEQFF. The CDR3 DNA is TGTGCCAGCAGCTTACGGGGGATTGAGCAGTTCTTC.

V is TRBV29-1 and J is TRBJ2-3, with TRBD2 matching over 8 bases. V lost 1 base, J lost 4 bases, and 7 bases stayed unmatched. CDR3 size: 15 residues. Germline loops: CDR1 SQVTM, CDR2 ANQGSEA. CDR3 sequence (DNA): TGCAGCGTTGAAGGAGGCCAGCGGGGGTCAGATACGCAGTATTTT. Translated, it gives CSVEGGQRGSDTQYF.

This chain links TRBV6-5 with TRBJ2-3; 7 nucleotides match TRBD2. Germline CDR1 and CDR2: MNHEY and SVGAGI. Trimming took 3 bases from V and 8 from J; bases not matched to a gene: 11. The CDR3 spans 15 residues. CDR3 protein: CASSYGTPTGGTQYF. The CDR3 DNA is TGTGCCAGCAGTTATGGTACGCCAACGGGGGGTACGCAGTATTTT.

The DNA for the CDR3 is TGTGCCAGCTCACCCCTTGACAGTAACACTGAAGCTTTCTTT. Translated: CASSPLDSNTEAFF. The rearrangement links TRBV18 to TRBJ1-1; maybe TRBD1 (5 bases). The CDR3 consists of 14 residues. The V and J ends lost 3 bases and 2 bases respectively, with 10 bases between them. The V gene's germline CDR1 is KGHSH and CDR2 LQKENI.

The V and J genes are TRBV30 and TRBJ2-3; D is ambiguous. The CDR3 covers 16 residues. The V end lost 3 bases, the J end lost 0 bases, and 16 bases lay between the germline ends. Germline-derived CDR1 and CDR2 are GTSNPN and SVGIG (reference sequence). CDR3 nucleotides: TGTGCCTGGAGCCCCCCCGGTCTTCTAAGCACAGATACGCAGTATTTT. Translated, it gives CAWSPPGLLSTDTQYF.

The chain uses TRBV12-1 and TRBJ1-4. TRBV12-1 is assigned pseudogene status. The CDR3 sequence is 14 residues long. In DNA form, the CDR3 reads TGTGCCAGCAGCGCGGGGTACACTAATGAAAAACTGTTTTTT. Translation: CASSAGYTNEKLFF.

This chain links TRBV6-5 with TRBJ2-1; TRBD1 might be the D (5 bases). Germline V gene sequence: CDR1 MNHEY, CDR2 SVGAGI. The CDR3 is 13 amino acids. With 5 bases removed from V and 4 bases from J, the gap between germline ends came to 9 bases. The CDR3 protein is CASSKQDYNEQFF. CDR3 nucleotides: TGTGCCAGCAGTAAACAGGATTACAATGAGCAGTTCTTC.